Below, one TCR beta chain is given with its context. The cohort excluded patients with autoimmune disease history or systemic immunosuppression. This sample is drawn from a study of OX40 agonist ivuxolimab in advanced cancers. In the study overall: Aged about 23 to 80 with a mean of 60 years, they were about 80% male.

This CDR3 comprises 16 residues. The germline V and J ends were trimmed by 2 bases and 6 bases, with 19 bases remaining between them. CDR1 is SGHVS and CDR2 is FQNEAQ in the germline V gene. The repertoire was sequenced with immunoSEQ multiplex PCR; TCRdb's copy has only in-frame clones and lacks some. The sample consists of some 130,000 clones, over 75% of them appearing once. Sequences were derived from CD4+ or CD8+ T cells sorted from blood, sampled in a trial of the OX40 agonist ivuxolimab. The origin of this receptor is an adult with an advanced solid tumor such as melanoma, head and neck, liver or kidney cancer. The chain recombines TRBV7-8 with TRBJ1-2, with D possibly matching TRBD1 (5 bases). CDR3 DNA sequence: TGTGCCAGCAGCTTAAAAAGGGACTGGGTTTTCGATGGCTACACCTTC. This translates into CASSLKRDWVFDGYTF.